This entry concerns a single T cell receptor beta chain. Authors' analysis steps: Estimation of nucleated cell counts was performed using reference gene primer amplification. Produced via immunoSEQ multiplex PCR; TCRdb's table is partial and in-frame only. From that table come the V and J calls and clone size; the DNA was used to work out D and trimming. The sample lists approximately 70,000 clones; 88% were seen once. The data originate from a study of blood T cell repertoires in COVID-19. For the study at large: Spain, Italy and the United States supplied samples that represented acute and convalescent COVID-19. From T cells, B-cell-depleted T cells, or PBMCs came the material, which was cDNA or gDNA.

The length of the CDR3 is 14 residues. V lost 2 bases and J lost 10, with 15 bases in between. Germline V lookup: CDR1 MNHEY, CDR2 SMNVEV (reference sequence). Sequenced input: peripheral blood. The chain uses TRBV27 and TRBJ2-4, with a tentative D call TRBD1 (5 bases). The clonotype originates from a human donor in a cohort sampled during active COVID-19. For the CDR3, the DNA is TGTGCCAGCAGTTTAAGGGGCAGGGAAGGGATTCAGTACTTC. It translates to CASSLRGREGIQYF.